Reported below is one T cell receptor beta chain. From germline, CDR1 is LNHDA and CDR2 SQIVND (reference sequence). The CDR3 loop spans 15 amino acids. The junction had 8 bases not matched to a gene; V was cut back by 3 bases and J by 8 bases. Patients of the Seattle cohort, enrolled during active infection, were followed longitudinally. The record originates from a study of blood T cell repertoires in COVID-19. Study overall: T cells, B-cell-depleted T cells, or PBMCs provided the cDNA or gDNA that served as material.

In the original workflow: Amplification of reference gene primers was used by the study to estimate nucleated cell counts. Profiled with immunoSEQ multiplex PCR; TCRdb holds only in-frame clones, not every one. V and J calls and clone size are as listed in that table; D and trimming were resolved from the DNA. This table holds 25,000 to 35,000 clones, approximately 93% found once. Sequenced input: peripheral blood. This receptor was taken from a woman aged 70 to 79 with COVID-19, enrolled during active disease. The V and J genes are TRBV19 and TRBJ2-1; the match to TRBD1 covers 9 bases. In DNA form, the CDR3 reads TGTGCCAGTAGTATTTACTACAGGGGGCTTTATGAGCAGTTCTTC. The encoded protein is CASSIYYRGLYEQFF.